A single sample is the source of the 18 T cell receptor beta chains below, sequenced in a study of shared clonotypes between healthy human individuals. Sequenced by immunoSEQ multiplex PCR; TCRdb stores in-frame clones only, minus some. The sample holds millions of clones, over 85% seen once. The sample consisted of naive CD4+ T cells from PBMCs. Subset of the sample: CD45RA+ positively selected. These receptors came from a young man in good health. Some clones in this sample may be carry-over from other donors' samples.

This chain links TRBV28 with TRBJ2-2, with D unclear. Germline V gene data show CDR1 as MDHEN and CDR2 as SYDVKM. The length of the CDR3 is 14 residues. V was trimmed by 7 bases and J by 1 base, leaving 10 bases between them. This CDR3 reads CASIPSGNTGELFF. As DNA, the CDR3 is TGTGCCAGCATCCCTTCAGGGAACACCGGGGAGCTGTTTTTT.

The rearrangement links TRBV6-1 to TRBJ1-2, with TRBD1 as a possible D gene (6 bases). Trimming left V 3 bases short and J 1 base short, with 15 bases between. This CDR3 is built from 16 residues. Germline V CDR1 and CDR2: MNHNS, SASEGT. Here the CDR3 reads CASSDVPQGFNYGYTF. The DNA of the CDR3 is TGTGCCAGCAGTGATGTACCCCAGGGGTTTAACTATGGCTACACCTTC.

The chain carries TRBV7-9 and TRBJ2-7; the D gene is possibly TRBD2 (7 bases). Trimming took 3 bases from V and 5 from J, leaving 14 bases between them. Germline lookup yields CDR1 SEHNR and CDR2 FQNEAQ (reference sequence). The CDR3 covers 14 residues. The CDR3 region is CASSFGGLVDEQYF. Here the CDR3 DNA reads TGTGCCAGCAGCTTCGGGGGGCTGGTGGACGAGCAGTACTTC.

The gene calls are TRBV9 and TRBJ2-5; TRBD2 might be the D (6 bases). Trimming removed 3 bases from V and 5 bases from J, with 14 bases in between. The CDR3 is 14 amino acids. Germline CDR1 reads SGDLS; CDR2 reads YYNGEE. The CDR3 coding sequence is TGTGCCAGCAGCGCCGGGCGCAGCGGGGAGACCCAGTACTTC. It translates to CASSAGRSGETQYF. Looking up the rest from reference TRBV9 and TRBJ2-5 gives the full variable domain: DSGVTQTPKHLITATGQRVTLRCSPRSGDLSVYWYQQSLDQGLQFLIQYYNGEERAKGNILERFSAQQFPDLHSELNLSSLELGDSALYFCASSAGRSGETQYFGPGTRLLVL.

The chain couples TRBV13 to TRBJ1-1, with D possibly matching TRBD1 (5 bases). Trimming shortened V by 0 bases and J by 8 bases, and 13 bases separated the two germline ends. The CDR3 has 14 amino acids. Germline V gene data show CDR1 as PRHDT and CDR2 as FYEKMQ (reference sequence). The CDR3 here is CASSLGAAQGEAFF. CDR3 nucleotides: TGTGCCAGCAGCTTAGGCGCGGCGCAGGGCGAAGCTTTCTTT.

The chain recombines TRBV19 with TRBJ2-2; D possibly corresponds to TRBD2 (5 bases). This CDR3 has 16 amino acids. From germline, CDR1 is LNHDA and CDR2 SQIVND (reference sequence). V gave up 0 bases and J gave up 12 bases, with 20 bases separating them. CDR3 nucleotides: TGTGCCAGTAGTATAGATCAGGCCATAAGAGGAGGTCAGCTGTTTTTT. Translation gives CASSIDQAIRGGQLFF.

The chain has TRBV5-4 and TRBJ2-3, with TRBD2 matching over 7 bases. The J segment lost 1 base and the V segment lost 1 base, leaving 6 bases of the junction unmatched. Germline loops: CDR1 SGHNT, CDR2 YYREEE (reference sequence). There are 16 residues in the CDR3. This chain's CDR3 is CASSLYGGSGTDTQYF. The CDR3 DNA follows: TGTGCCAGCAGCTTGTATGGCGGGAGTGGCACAGATACGCAGTATTTT. The variable domain in full, with the rest retrieved from reference TRBV5-4 and TRBJ2-3, is ETGVTQSPTHLIKTRGQQVTLRCSSQSGHNTVSWYQQALGQGPQFIFQYYREEENGRGNFPPRFSGLQFPNYSSELNVNALELDDSALYLCASSLYGGSGTDTQYFGPGTRLTVL.

A note on this clone: Different DNA sequences within this sample yield the same CDR3. The V call is TRBV19, the J call TRBJ1-3; no clear D. Trimming removed 1 base from V and 0 bases from J, with 7 bases in between. The CDR3 is 15 amino acids. Per the germline V gene, CDR1 is LNHDA and CDR2 is SQIVND (reference sequence). This CDR3 reads CASSIARSSGNTIYF. DNA of the CDR3: TGTGCCAGTAGTATAGCCCGGAGCTCTGGAAACACCATATATTTT.

The chain recombines TRBV4-2 with TRBJ1-1; 7 bases are a match to TRBD1. With V trimmed by 4 bases and J by 3 bases, 11 bases remained unmatched. The V gene's germline CDR1 is LGHNA and CDR2 YNFKEQ. There are 16 residues in the CDR3. CDR3 bases: TGTGCCAGCAGCCGGTATAACAGGGGAGACGACACTGAAGCTTTCTTT. It codes for CASSRYNRGDDTEAFF.

This clone was seen once. Other DNA sequences in the same sample also yield this CDR3. This chain uses TRBV5-1 with TRBJ2-3; 11 bases are shared with TRBD2. CDR3 length: 16 amino acids. Trimming took 0 bases from V and 0 from J; bases not matched to a gene: 0. Germline V gene data show CDR1 as SGHRS and CDR2 as YFSETQ. The CDR3 bases are TGCGCCAGCAGCTTGGGACTAGCGGGGAGCACAGATACGCAGTATTTT. Protein product: CASSLGLAGSTDTQYF. The variable domain in full, with the rest retrieved from reference TRBV5-1 and TRBJ2-3, is KAGVTQTPRYLIKTRGQQVTLSCSPISGHRSVSWYQQTPGQGLQFLFEYFSETQRNKGNFPGRFSGRQFSNSRSEMNVSTLELGDSALYLCASSLGLAGSTDTQYFGPGTRLTVL.

This clone has only one observation. Within the sample, other DNA sequences also encode this same CDR3. The CDR3 sequence: CASSLGTANTEAFF. The CDR3 nucleotides are TGTGCCAGCAGCTTAGGAACTGCGAACACTGAAGCTTTCTTT. V usage is TRBV7-2 and J usage is TRBJ1-1; unclear D gene. The V gene lost 1 base and the J gene lost 1 base, with 7 bases spanning the gap. Looked up from germline, CDR1 is SGHTA and CDR2 is FQGNSA. The CDR3 contains 14 residues.

The V gene is TRBV5-1, the J gene TRBJ2-3; no clear D. This CDR3 contains 16 residues. Trimming cost V 2 bases and J 2 bases, with 15 bases left between them. The V gene's germline CDR1 is SGHRS and CDR2 YFSETQ. CDR3 protein: CASSLPLASTTDTQYF. In nucleotides, the CDR3 is TGCGCCAGCAGCTTACCCCTGGCCTCCACCACAGATACGCAGTATTTT.

The chain carries TRBV28 and TRBJ2-1, with a tentative D call TRBD1 (5 bases). The CDR3 has 14 residues. Germline-derived CDR1 and CDR2 are MDHEN and SYDVKM. The V end lost 1 base, the J end lost 6 bases, and 10 bases lay between the germline ends. The CDR3 protein is CASSLSAGANEQFF. The CDR3 DNA is TGTGCCAGCAGTTTATCCGCTGGGGCCAATGAGCAGTTCTTC.

The genes are TRBV6-5 and TRBJ2-6, with D maybe TRBD1 (6 bases). This CDR3 has 15 residues. Germline V gene sequence: CDR1 MNHEY, CDR2 SVGAGI. Trimming cost V 5 bases and J 1 base, with 9 bases left between them. For the CDR3, the DNA is TGTGCCAGCAGTCAACAGGGATCTGGGGCCAACGTCCTGACTTTC. Its protein is CASSQQGSGANVLTF.

This clone was detected a few times. The rearrangement joins TRBV18 to TRBJ1-1; 7 positions match TRBD1. The CDR3 is made up of 14 amino acids. J was trimmed by 7 bases and V by 2 bases; bases with no gene match: 7. CDR1 is KGHSH and CDR2 is LQKENI in the germline V gene. This CDR3 is CASSPRQGSDEAFF. The CDR3 coding sequence is TGTGCCAGCTCACCAAGACAGGGTTCTGATGAAGCTTTCTTT.

V gene TRBV14 combines with J gene TRBJ2-5; D call uncertain. Germline V gene lookup returns CDR1 SGHDN and CDR2 FVKESK. Trimming stripped 4 bases from V and 1 base from J, with 10 bases between. There are 14 residues in the CDR3. The CDR3 DNA reads TGTGCCAGCAGCCCCGGGCAGATCCAAGAGACCCAGTACTTC. Translation gives CASSPGQIQETQYF.

V is TRBV30 and J is TRBJ2-3; D unresolved. V was trimmed by 1 base and J by 4 bases, leaving 6 bases between them. The length of the CDR3 is 12 residues. Germline V CDR1 and CDR2: GTSNPN, SVGIG (reference sequence). The chain's CDR3 is CAWSASSDTQYF. Here the CDR3 DNA reads TGTGCCTGGAGTGCTAGTTCAGATACGCAGTATTTT.

The chain has TRBV2 and TRBJ2-1; D is uncertain. This CDR3 contains 14 residues. Germline CDR1 reads SNHLY; CDR2 reads FYNNEI. V was cut by 3 bases and J by 0 bases, with 6 bases left in between. DNA for the CDR3: TGTGCCAGCAGTGATAGAAGCTCCTACAATGAGCAGTTCTTC. Residues: CASSDRSSYNEQFF.